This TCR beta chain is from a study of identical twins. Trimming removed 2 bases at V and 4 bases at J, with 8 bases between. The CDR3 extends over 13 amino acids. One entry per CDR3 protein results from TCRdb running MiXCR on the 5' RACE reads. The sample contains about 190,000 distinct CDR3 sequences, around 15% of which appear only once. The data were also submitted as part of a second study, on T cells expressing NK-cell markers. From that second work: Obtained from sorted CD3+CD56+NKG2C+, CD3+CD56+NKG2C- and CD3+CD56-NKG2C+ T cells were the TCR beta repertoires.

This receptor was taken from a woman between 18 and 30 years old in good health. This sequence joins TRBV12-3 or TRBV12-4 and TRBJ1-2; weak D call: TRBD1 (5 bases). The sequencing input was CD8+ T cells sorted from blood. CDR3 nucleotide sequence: TGTGCCAGCAGTTTAATGGGGGGCTATGGCTACACCTTC. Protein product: CASSLMGGYGYTF.